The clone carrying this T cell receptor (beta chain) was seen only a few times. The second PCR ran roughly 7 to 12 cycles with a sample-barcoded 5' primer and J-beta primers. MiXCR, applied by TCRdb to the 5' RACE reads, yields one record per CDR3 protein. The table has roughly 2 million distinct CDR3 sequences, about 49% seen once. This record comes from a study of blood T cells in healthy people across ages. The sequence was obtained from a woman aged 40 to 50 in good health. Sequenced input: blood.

The CDR3 protein is CASSLGTRTGVNEQYF. CDR3 in DNA: TGCGCCAGCAGCTTGGGAACTCGGACAGGGGTGAACGAGCAGTACTTC. J is TRBJ2-7 and V is TRBV5-1; 9 bases agree with TRBD1. The J segment lost 5 bases and the V segment lost 0 bases, leaving 9 bases of the junction unmatched. Germline loops: CDR1 SGHRS, CDR2 YFSETQ. CDR3 length equals 16 residues.